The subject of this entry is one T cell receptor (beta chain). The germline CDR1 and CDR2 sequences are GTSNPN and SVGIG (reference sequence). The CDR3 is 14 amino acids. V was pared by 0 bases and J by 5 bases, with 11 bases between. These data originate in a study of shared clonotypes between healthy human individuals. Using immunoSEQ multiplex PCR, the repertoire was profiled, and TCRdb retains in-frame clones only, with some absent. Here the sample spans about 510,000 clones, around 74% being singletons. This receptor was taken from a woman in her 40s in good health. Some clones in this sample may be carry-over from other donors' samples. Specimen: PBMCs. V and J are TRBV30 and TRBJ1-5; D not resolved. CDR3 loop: CAWSVLNTDQPQHF. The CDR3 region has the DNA TGTGCCTGGAGTGTATTAAACACGGATCAGCCCCAGCATTTT. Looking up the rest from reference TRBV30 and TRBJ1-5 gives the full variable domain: SQTIHQWPATLVQPVGSPLSLECTVEGTSNPNLYWYRQAAGRGLQLLFYSVGIGQISSEVPQNLSASRPQDRQFILSSKKLLLSDSGFYLCAWSVLNTDQPQHFGDGTRLSIL.